The source of this T cell receptor (beta chain) is a study of neurological immune-mediated disorders. Study-wide points: Multiple sclerosis patients had less TCR clonal expansion than even healthy controls, unlike HTLV-1-associated myelopathy. The absence of any CDR3 amino acid sequence shared by expanded clones across subjects suggests that repertoires were private in all groups.

Trimming took off 0 bases at V and 5 bases at J, with 10 bases between the two ends. The CDR3 extends over 14 amino acids. Per germline, CDR1 SGHAT and CDR2 FQNNGV. TCRdb redid the calling of the 5' RACE reads with MiXCR, one entry per CDR3 protein. The sample has about 120,000 distinct CDR3 sequences, roughly 3.2% seen once. This clonotype was seen at least ten times. Its antigen remains unidentified. This sequence was found in a woman aged 25 to 39 with multiple sclerosis. V gene TRBV11-2 combines with J gene TRBJ1-1; D not certain. The specimen was PBMCs. CDR3 nucleotide sequence: TGTGCCAGCAGCTTAGATCTTGGGAGAACTGAAGCTTTCTTT. The encoded protein is CASSLDLGRTEAFF.